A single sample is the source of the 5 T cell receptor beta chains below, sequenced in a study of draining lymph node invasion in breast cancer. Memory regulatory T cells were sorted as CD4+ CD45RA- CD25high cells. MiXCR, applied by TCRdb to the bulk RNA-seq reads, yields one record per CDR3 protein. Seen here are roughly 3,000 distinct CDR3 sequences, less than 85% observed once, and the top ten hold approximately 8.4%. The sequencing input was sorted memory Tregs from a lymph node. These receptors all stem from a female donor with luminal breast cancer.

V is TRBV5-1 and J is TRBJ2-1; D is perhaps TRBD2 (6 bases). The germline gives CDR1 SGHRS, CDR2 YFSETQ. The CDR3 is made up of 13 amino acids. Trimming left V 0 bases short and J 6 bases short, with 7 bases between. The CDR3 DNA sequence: TGCGCCAGCAGCTTGGGGAGGGGCAATGAGCAGTTCTTC. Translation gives CASSLGRGNEQFF.

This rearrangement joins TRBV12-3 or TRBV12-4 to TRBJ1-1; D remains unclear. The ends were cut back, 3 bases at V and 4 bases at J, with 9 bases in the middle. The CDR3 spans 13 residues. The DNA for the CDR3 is TGTGCCAGCAGTTTCACATGGGCCACTGAAGCTTTCTTT. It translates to CASSFTWATEAFF.

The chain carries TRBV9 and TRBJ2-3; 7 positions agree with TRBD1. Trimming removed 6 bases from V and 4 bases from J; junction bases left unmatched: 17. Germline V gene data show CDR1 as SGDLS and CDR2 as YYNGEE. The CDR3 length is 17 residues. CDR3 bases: TGTGCCAGCATCGTGACCTCGGGACAGTGGGGCCCAGATACGCAGTATTTT. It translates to CASIVTSGQWGPDTQYF.

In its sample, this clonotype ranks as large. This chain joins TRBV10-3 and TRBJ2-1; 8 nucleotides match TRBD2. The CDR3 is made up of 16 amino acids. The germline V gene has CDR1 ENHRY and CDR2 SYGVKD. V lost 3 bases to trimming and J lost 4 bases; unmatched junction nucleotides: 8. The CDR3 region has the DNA TGTGCCATCAGTGACCCCGGGACTAGGGGGTACAATGAGCAGTTCTTC. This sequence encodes CAISDPGTRGYNEQFF.

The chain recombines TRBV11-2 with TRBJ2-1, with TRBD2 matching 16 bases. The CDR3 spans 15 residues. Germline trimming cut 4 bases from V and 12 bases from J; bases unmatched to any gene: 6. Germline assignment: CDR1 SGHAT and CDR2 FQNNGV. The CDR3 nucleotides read TGTGCCAGCAGCTCGGGACTAGCGGGGGGGTCGGGGCAGTTCTTC. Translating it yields CASSSGLAGGSGQFF. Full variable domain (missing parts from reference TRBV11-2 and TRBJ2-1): EAGVAQSPRYKIIEKRQSVAFWCNPISGHATLYWYQQILGQGPKLLIQFQNNGVVDDSQLPKDRFSAERLKGVDSTLKIQPAKLEDSAVYLCASSSGLAGGSGQFFGPGTRLTVL.